The sequence of this TCR beta chain was determined in a study of blood T cell repertoires in COVID-19. The table came from immunoSEQ multiplex PCR; TCRdb's copy has only in-frame clones and leaves some out. The sample lists about 170,000 clones, approximately 90% occurring once. The V and J ends lost 1 base and 0 bases respectively, with 4 bases between them. The CDR3 consists of 15 residues. Germline CDR1 and CDR2: LNHDA and SQIVND (reference sequence). The gene calls are TRBV19 and TRBJ2-6; D unresolved. The receptor comes from a man aged 25 to 40 with COVID-19, enrolled during active disease. Material for sequencing was peripheral blood. The DNA for the CDR3 is TGTGCCAGTAGTATAGTCTCCTCTGGGGCCAACGTCCTGACTTTC. It codes for CASSIVSSGANVLTF.